These T cell receptor beta chains were read from a single sample in a study of cytomegalovirus exposure and HLA in healthy donors. Produced via immunoSEQ multiplex PCR; TCRdb's table is partial and in-frame only. Of approximately 140,000 clones in the sample, around three quarters were seen once. Sequencing was carried out using PBMCs. These TCRs come from a woman aged 40 to 49 in good health and CMV-seropositive. Both conserved end residues are part of each CDR3. Each record gives: clone size, V gene, D gene, J gene, CDR3 DNA, CDR3 protein. D genes are given only for firm matches. Not every row has a clone size; where given, it reads once, few, many or a size class.

-	TRBV15	-	TRBJ1-2	TGTGCCACCAGCAGAGATTATGTTATGGGCTACACCTTC	CATSRDYVMGYTF
-	TRBV2	TRBD1	TRBJ2-7	TGTGCCAGCAGAGAGACGACAGGGTATTTCTACGAGCAGTACTTC	CASRETTGYFYEQYF
-	TRBV7-9	TRBD1	TRBJ1-3	TGTGCCAGCAGCGCGACAGGGGCGGCTAACGGAAACACCATATATTTT	CASSATGAANGNTIYF
-	TRBV4-1	-	TRBJ2-3	TGCGCCAGCAGCCCAACATCAGGGGCAGTGCTCACAGATACGCAGTATTTT	CASSPTSGAVLTDTQYF
-	TRBV7-9	-	TRBJ1-1	TGTGCCAGCAGCTTATTTCTCGCGGACACTGAAGCTTTCTTT	CASSLFLADTEAFF
-	TRBV19	-	TRBJ1-2	TGTGCCAGCTCCAAGGATTGGGACACCACCTATGGCTACACCTTC	CASSKDWDTTYGYTF
-	TRBV18	-	TRBJ1-2	TGTGCCAGCTCACGGGGAGAAAACTATGGCTACACCTTC	CASSRGENYGYTF
-	TRBV7-9	-	TRBJ1-1	TGTGCCAGCGAGGGTAAGACTGAAGCTTTCTTT	CASEGKTEAFF
-	TRBV5-4	TRBD1	TRBJ2-7	TGTGCCAGCAGCGGGACAGGGACCTACGAGCAGTACTTC	CASSGTGTYEQYF
-	TRBV19	TRBD2	TRBJ2-1	TGTGCCAGTAGTACCCCTCCCGGGACTAGCGGGGGCCGAGTCGGCTACAATGAGCAGTTCTTC	CASSTPPGTSGGRVGYNEQFF
-	TRBV9	TRBD1	TRBJ2-2	TGTGCCAGCAGCGTTCGGACAGGGGCGAACACCGGGGAGCTGTTTTTT	CASSVRTGANTGELFF
few	TRBV28	TRBD1	TRBJ2-7	TGTGCCAGCACAGGGGGTGTAACCTACGAGCAGTACTTC	CASTGGVTYEQYF
-	TRBV18	TRBD2	TRBJ2-3	TGTGCCAGCTCACCACGACCGACTAGCGGGGGGGACACAGATACGCAGTATTTT	CASSPRPTSGGDTDTQYF
-	TRBV19	TRBD2	TRBJ2-2	TGTGCCAGTAGTCGGACTAGCGGGGACACCGGGGAGCTGTTTTTT	CASSRTSGDTGELFF
-	TRBV7-9	-	TRBJ1-6	TGTGCCAGCAGCTCGGACACCAATAATTCACCCCTCCACTTT	CASSSDTNNSPLHF
-	TRBV6-1	-	TRBJ1-1	TGTGCCAGCACTAAAGACAGGAACACTGAAGCTTTCTTT	CASTKDRNTEAFF
-	TRBV6-1	TRBD1	TRBJ1-2	TGTGCCAGCAGTGAAGGTGGACAGGGGGTGGGTGGCTACACCTTC	CASSEGGQGVGGYTF
once	TRBV9	-	TRBJ1-5	TGTGCCAGCAGCGGGCCAGGGTACGGCAATCAGCCCCAGCATTTT	CASSGPGYGNQPQHF
once	TRBV19	-	TRBJ1-5	TGTGCCAGTAAAATGTCGGCGGGACAGCCCCAGCATTTT	CASKMSAGQPQHF
-	TRBV11-3	-	TRBJ2-2	TGTGCCAGCAGCTTAGTTCTGGGGCTGTTAAGGGAGCTGTTTTTT	CASSLVLGLLRELFF
once	TRBV13	-	TRBJ2-3	TGTGCCAGCAGCTTAACTAAATTTAGCACAGATACGCAGTATTTT	CASSLTKFSTDTQYF
-	TRBV30	TRBD2	TRBJ2-3	TGTGCCTGGAGTGTATTGGGACTAGCGGGGGCCAGCACAGATACGCAGTATTTT	CAWSVLGLAGASTDTQYF
-	TRBV29-1	TRBD1	TRBJ1-1	TGCAGCGTTGAGGCCAGGGGGACTCTTGAAGCTTTCTTT	CSVEARGTLEAFF
-	TRBV15	-	TRBJ2-6	TGTGCCACCAGCAAAAACCACAGGGCTGGGGCCAACGTCCTGACTTTC	CATSKNHRAGANVLTF
once	TRBV7-9	-	TRBJ2-7	TGTGCCAGCAGCCCCTATGCCCAGGGGATTTCTCACGAGCAGTACTTC	CASSPYAQGISHEQYF
-	TRBV10-3	-	TRBJ1-6	TGTGCCATCAGTGAGTTGGCCAATTCACCCCTCCACTTT	CAISELANSPLHF
once	TRBV5-1	-	TRBJ1-2	TGCGCCAGCAGCTTGGACGGGGTGGGCGTTGGCTACACCTTC	CASSLDGVGVGYTF
-	TRBV7-2	-	TRBJ2-1	TGTGCCAGCAGCGAACTGGGCTACTCCTACAATGAGCAGTTCTTC	CASSELGYSYNEQFF
-	TRBV6-1	-	TRBJ1-1	TGTGCCAGCAGTGAGGGGCCCGCCTTGGACACTGAAGCTTTCTTT	CASSEGPALDTEAFF
once	TRBV28	-	TRBJ1-2	TGTGCCAGCAGTTATGGACAGATCTATGGCTACACCTTC	CASSYGQIYGYTF
-	TRBV7-9	-	TRBJ2-7	TGTGCCAGCAGCTCGCTGGACAGCGTGACTTTC	CASSSLDSVTF
-	TRBV10-3	-	TRBJ1-4	TGTGCCATCAGAGCAACCGGGACTAACTCTAATGAAAAACTGTTTTTT	CAIRATGTNSNEKLFF
-	TRBV30	-	TRBJ1-5	TGTGCCTGGAGTGGGGGGGATCAGCCCCAGCATTTT	CAWSGGDQPQHF
once	TRBV10-3	TRBD1	TRBJ1-4	TGTGCCATCAGCACAGGGGGCGGTGGGGAAAAACTGTTTTTT	CAISTGGGGEKLFF
once	TRBV7-9	-	TRBJ2-7	TGTGCCGTCACGTTGGACTCCGTATCACTCGGGCAGTACTTC	CAVTLDSVSLGQYF
-	TRBV2	-	TRBJ1-4	TGTGCCAGCAGTGTAGGACAGACAACTAATGAAAAACTGTTTTTT	CASSVGQTTNEKLFF
-	TRBV4-1	TRBD2	TRBJ2-7	TGCGCCAGCAGCCAGTCCGAACTAGCGGGGAATCTGGAGCAGTACTTC	CASSQSELAGNLEQYF
-	TRBV7-6	TRBD2	TRBJ2-5	TGTGCCAGCAGCCCGCGGCGGGGGCAAGAGACCCAGTACTTC	CASSPRRGQETQYF
-	TRBV7-9	-	TRBJ1-2	TGTGCCAGCAGCCCCGGGGGGATCGATGGCTACACCTTC	CASSPGGIDGYTF
-	TRBV18	-	TRBJ1-4	TGTGCCAGCTCACCAGGGGCCACTAATGAAAAACTGTTTTTT	CASSPGATNEKLFF
-	TRBV6-6	-	TRBJ2-3	TGTGCCAGCAGTTCCCGACAGCTCACAGATACGCAGTATTTT	CASSSRQLTDTQYF
-	TRBV2	TRBD2	TRBJ2-2	TGTGCCAGCAGCCTTTTGGCGGGGGGGCCCGGGGAGCTGTTTTTT	CASSLLAGGPGELFF
-	TRBV5-1	TRBD1	TRBJ2-5	TGCGCCAGCAGCCTGCCGGGACAGGGTAGAACCCAGTACTTC	CASSLPGQGRTQYF
-	TRBV6-5	TRBD1	TRBJ2-7	TGTGCCAGCAGTTTACAGGGGATCTACGAGCAGTACTTC	CASSLQGIYEQYF
-	TRBV15	-	TRBJ1-2	TGTGCCACCAGCACTTGGGGAGACTATGGCTACACCTTC	CATSTWGDYGYTF
once	TRBV7-2	-	TRBJ1-5	TGTGCCAGCAGCTTTGGTGGTAGTCAGCCCCAGCATTTT	CASSFGGSQPQHF
few	TRBV30	TRBD1	TRBJ1-2	TGTGCCTGGAGTACAGGGGGCAACTATGGCTACACCTTC	CAWSTGGNYGYTF
-	TRBV7-9	TRBD1	TRBJ2-6	TGTGCCAGCAGCTTTTGGTCCGGGACAGGGGTTGACGGGGCCAACGTCCTGACTTTC	CASSFWSGTGVDGANVLTF
few	TRBV5-6	TRBD2	TRBJ2-3	TGTGCCAGCAGCCCTATAGCGGGAAACACAGATACGCAGTATTTT	CASSPIAGNTDTQYF
-	TRBV15	-	TRBJ1-6	TGTGCCACCAGCAGATCACAGACAGAGATTAATTCACCCCTCCACTTT	CATSRSQTEINSPLHF
-	TRBV19	-	TRBJ1-3	TGTGCCAGTATGGGGCAGAATCGAAACACCATATATTTT	CASMGQNRNTIYF
-	TRBV19	TRBD2	TRBJ2-1	TGTGCCAGTAGTCGAGGGACTAGCTACAATGAGCAGTTCTTC	CASSRGTSYNEQFF
few	TRBV5-1	-	TRBJ2-7	TGCGCCAGCAGCTTCGGAGGGGTACTCAACGAGCAGTACTTC	CASSFGGVLNEQYF
-	TRBV5-4	TRBD1	TRBJ1-4	TGTGCCAGCAGCCCCGGGACAGGCCCTGAAAAACTGTTTTTT	CASSPGTGPEKLFF
few	TRBV5-4	TRBD2	TRBJ2-3	TGTGCCAGCAGCTCGACTAGCGGGGGGGCCGGTGGGACAGATACGCAGTATTTT	CASSSTSGGAGGTDTQYF
few	TRBV9	-	TRBJ1-2	TGTGCCAGCAGGGGGGCCAGGACTAACTATGGCTACACCTTC	CASRGARTNYGYTF
-	TRBV6-1	-	TRBJ2-3	TGTGCCAGCAGAAGCGGATACACAGATACGCAGTATTTT	CASRSGYTDTQYF